The TCR beta chain under discussion was sequenced for a study of T cells expressing NK-cell markers. Germline V CDR1 and CDR2: SGHAT, FQNNGV. The CDR3 sequence is 15 residues long. TCRdb re-called the 5' RACE reads and catalogs CDR3 proteins one per entry, DNA excluded. This sample lists 500,000 to 600,000 distinct CDR3 sequences; its ten largest clones have 3% to 4.5%. The clonotype comes from a man between 18 and 29 years old in good health. Source material: blood T cells: a sorted CD56 or NKG2C T cell subset, CD4+ or CD8+ T cells, or bulk PBMC T cells (not recorded which). The J gene is TRBJ2-1, the V gene TRBV11-2; there is no DNA to check the TCRdb D call of TRBD1. CDR3 protein: CASYRGTGDYNEQFF.